This paragraph reports one T cell receptor beta chain. The target antigen is unknown. The data were obtained in a study of shared clonotypes between healthy human individuals. Broader study findings: Apart from blood, nothing was sampled; tissue repertoires likely differ.

The CDR3 totals 15 residues. Germline-derived CDR1 and CDR2 are MNHEY and SVGAGI. J was trimmed by 0 bases and V by 5 bases; bases with no gene match: 4. Donors, healthy HIV-negative adults, lacked recent acute infections or vaccinations. Original analysis: ImmunoSEQ output lacked quality scores and full-length reads, limiting matched filtering. Repertoires were generated with immunoSEQ multiplex PCR, while TCRdb's copy carries only in-frame clones and drops some. V, J and clone size reflect that table, while D and trimming were determined from the DNA. Among about 2 million clones listed, roughly 94% were seen once.

The chain is built from TRBV6-5 and TRBJ2-1; 7 positions agree with TRBD2. This receptor was identified in a man between 18 and 29 years old in good health. Sequencing was carried out using naive CD4+ T cells sorted from blood. Subset in this sample: CD45RA+ positively selected. The CDR3: CASSPSGNSYNEQFF. The CDR3 region has the DNA TGTGCCAGCAGTCCTAGCGGTAACTCCTACAATGAGCAGTTCTTC.